These 9 T cell receptor beta chains were all obtained from the same sample, sequenced in a study of cytomegalovirus exposure and HLA in healthy donors. PCR employed 60 Vbeta and 13 Jbeta primers. Profiling relied on immunoSEQ multiplex PCR, and the TCRdb table lists in-frame clones only, not all of them. The table shows about 160,000 clones, with approximately 80% occurring only once. Sequenced material: PBMCs. Receptors originate from a man aged 45-65 years in good health and CMV-seropositive.

The chain has TRBV5-1 and TRBJ2-1; D might be TRBD1 (5 bases). V lost 3 bases to trimming and J lost 7 bases, with 11 bases between them. The germline gives CDR1 SGHRS, CDR2 YFSETQ. This CDR3 has 13 amino acids. CDR3 DNA sequence: TGCGCCAGCAGCTCAGGGCCCCTTAATGAGCAGTTCTTC. This codes for CASSSGPLNEQFF.

The chain combines TRBV5-8 with TRBJ1-5; tentative D call: TRBD1 (6 bases). The germline V gene encodes CDR1 SGHTS and CDR2 YDEGEE. This CDR3 is 14 amino acids long. V was trimmed by 3 bases and J by 4 bases, leaving 11 bases between them. The CDR3 DNA reads TGTGCCAGCAGCTCGGAAAGGGGGAATCAGCCCCAGCATTTT. Amino acids: CASSSERGNQPQHF.

The rearrangement joins TRBV19 to TRBJ2-5; D gene unclear. Germline V gives CDR1 LNHDA, CDR2 SQIVND (reference sequence). V lost 6 bases and J 5 bases, leaving 13 bases between the germline ends. The CDR3 sequence is 13 residues long. CDR3 sequence reads: CASSPRSAETQYF. CDR3 nucleotides: TGTGCCAGTAGCCCCCGGTCAGCGGAGACCCAGTACTTC.

The chain couples TRBV28 to TRBJ2-1, with 8 bases fitting TRBD2. The germline V gene encodes CDR1 MDHEN and CDR2 SYDVKM. The trim removed 2 bases at V and 0 bases at J, leaving 3 bases unmatched. The CDR3 spans 16 residues. The DNA of the CDR3 is TGTGCCAGCAGTTTAACTAGCGGTTACTCCTACAATGAGCAGTTCTTC. Translation gives CASSLTSGYSYNEQFF.

The V gene is TRBV19, the J gene TRBJ2-7; 11 positions match TRBD2. The germline gives CDR1 LNHDA, CDR2 SQIVND (reference sequence). This CDR3 has 13 amino acids. J gave up 3 bases and V 7 bases, and 2 bases lay outside the gene matches. The CDR3: CASNLAGGYEQYF. Written as DNA, the CDR3 is TGTGCCAGTAATCTAGCGGGGGGCTACGAGCAGTACTTC.

This rearrangement joins TRBV6-1 to TRBJ2-7; 7 bases are shared with TRBD2. V trimming: 4 bases; J trimming: 3 bases; junction bases outside the gene matches: 15. Germline V gene data show CDR1 as MNHNS and CDR2 as SASEGT. The length of the CDR3 is 17 residues. The CDR3: CASSARPGLIPFYEQYV. The CDR3 coding sequence is TGTGCCAGCAGTGCGAGACCGGGACTAATTCCTTTCTACGAGCAGTACGTC.

This clone was seen only once. CDR3 protein: CASSSMNTGFTYEQYF. Written as DNA, the CDR3 is TGTGCCAGCAGCTCAATGAATACAGGGTTTACCTACGAGCAGTACTTC. The chain employs TRBV7-8 and TRBJ2-7; a possible D gene is TRBD1 (6 bases). This CDR3 is 16 amino acids long. CDR1 is SGHVS, CDR2 FQNEAQ, per germline. Trimming removed 4 bases from V and 2 bases from J, with 18 bases in between.

This clone has a handful of counts. The rearrangement joins TRBV2 to TRBJ2-7; TRBD1 agrees at 10 bases. This CDR3 spans 15 amino acids. CDR1 is SNHLY and CDR2 is FYNNEI in the germline V gene. V trimming: 7 bases; J trimming: 6 bases; junction bases outside the gene matches: 12. The CDR3 DNA reads TGTGCCAGCAAATCAGCCGGGACAGGGGAAGGCGAGCAGTACGTC. It translates to CASKSAGTGEGEQYV.

V usage is TRBV4-2 and J usage is TRBJ2-1; 14 positions agree with TRBD2. Germline-derived CDR1 and CDR2 are LGHNA and YNFKEQ. CDR3 size: 16 residues. Trimming took 4 bases from V and 9 from J; bases not matched to a gene: 8. The CDR3 protein is CASSLGTSGGGGEQFF. The DNA of the CDR3 is TGTGCCAGCAGCCTGGGGACTAGCGGGGGTGGCGGTGAGCAGTTCTTC.